These T cell receptor beta chains were read from a single sample in a study of early stage breast cancer tumors. Sequencing used immunoSEQ multiplex PCR; TCRdb keeps in-frame clones, though not all of them. The table has around 9,700 clones, about 80% seen once; the top ten hold about 15%. Sample: breast tumor tissue. The source is a person aged 70 to 79 with breast cancer. Both conserved end residues are part of each CDR3. The D gene is left open where the match is weak. For some rows the clone size is stated as once, few or many, or as a class when expanded; others skip it.

clone_size	v_call	j_call	d_call	cdr3_aa	cdr3_nt
-	TRBV7-9	TRBJ1-2	-	CASSAQLPGTQSRGYTF	TGTGCCAGCAGCGCCCAACTCCCCGGGACACAATCCCGTGGCTACACCTTC
-	TRBV7-2	TRBJ2-3	TRBD2	CASSLTSASGSSTDTQYF	TGTGCCAGCAGCTTAACCTCGGCTAGCGGATCCAGCACAGATACGCAGTATTTT
-	TRBV9	TRBJ2-3	TRBD2	CASSPELAGGQRHTQYF	TGTGCCAGCAGCCCTGAACTAGCGGGGGGCCAACGCCACACGCAGTATTTT
-	TRBV11-2	TRBJ1-5	-	CASSSQGSQPQHF	TGTGCCAGCAGCTCGCAGGGGAGTCAGCCCCAGCATTTT
-	TRBV7-2	TRBJ2-1	TRBD2	CASSFQGGAYNEQFF	TGTGCCAGCAGCTTCCAGGGAGGGGCCTACAATGAGCAGTTCTTC
-	TRBV18	TRBJ2-6	-	CASSPGLGGANVLTF	TGTGCCAGCTCACCGGGCCTTGGTGGGGCCAACGTCCTGACTTTC
-	TRBV6-5	TRBJ1-1	-	CASIPLTPGKTEAFF	TGTGCCAGCATACCTTTGACACCGGGGAAAACTGAAGCTTTCTTT
-	TRBV15	TRBJ2-1	TRBD2	CATSPSGGYNEQFF	TGTGCCACCAGCCCTAGCGGGGGGTACAATGAGCAGTTCTTC
-	TRBV25-1	TRBJ1-1	TRBD1	CASSLGTAVAEAFF	TGTGCCAGCAGTCTGGGGACAGCGGTTGCTGAAGCTTTCTTT
-	TRBV6-6	TRBJ2-1	TRBD2	CASRGAGGPAEQFF	TGTGCCAGCAGGGGAGCGGGGGGGCCAGCTGAGCAGTTCTTC
-	TRBV2	TRBJ2-7	-	CASSERKQYHEQYF	TGTGCCAGCAGTGAACGTAAACAGTATCACGAGCAGTACTTC
few	TRBV2	TRBJ2-7	TRBD2	CASNVAGGYEQYF	TGTGCCAGCAATGTAGCGGGGGGCTACGAGCAGTACTTC
few	TRBV6-5	TRBJ2-3	TRBD1	CASSYYEQGQTQYF	TGTGCCAGCAGTTACTACGAACAGGGACAGACGCAGTATTTT
-	TRBV19	TRBJ2-1	TRBD1	CANLLQGYNEQFF	TGTGCCAATCTTCTACAGGGGTACAATGAGCAGTTCTTC
-	TRBV28	TRBJ1-2	TRBD1	CASRIGQGAVYGYTF	TGTGCCAGCAGGATCGGACAGGGGGCGGTCTATGGCTACACCTTC
-	TRBV7-9	TRBJ2-3	-	CASSWRDSRMYF	TGTGCCAGCAGCTGGCGGGACTCTCGAATGTATTTT
-	TRBV2	TRBJ2-7	TRBD1	CASSWMTGDSYEQYF	TGTGCCAGCAGTTGGATGACAGGGGACTCCTACGAGCAGTACTTC
-	TRBV19	TRBJ2-5	-	CASSLNSHRVLETQYF	TGTGCCAGTAGTCTAAACAGCCACAGGGTACTAGAGACCCAGTACTTC
-	TRBV18	TRBJ2-3	TRBD1	CASSPRPGGSDTQYF	TGTGCCAGCTCACCAAGGCCAGGGGGCTCAGATACGCAGTATTTT
-	TRBV5-1	TRBJ1-5	TRBD1	CASSSGGGQPQHF	TGCGCCAGCAGCTCAGGGGGAGGACAGCCCCAGCATTTT
-	TRBV7-9	TRBJ1-3	-	CASSDWGNTIYF	TGTGCCAGCAGTGACTGGGGAAACACCATATATTTT
-	TRBV29-1	TRBJ2-2	TRBD2	CSVGSRLAGNTGELFF	TGCAGCGTTGGGTCTAGACTAGCGGGAAACACCGGGGAGCTGTTTTTT
-	TRBV28	TRBJ2-3	-	CASSAGGTDTQYF	TGTGCCAGCAGTGCAGGGGGCACAGATACGCAGTATTTT
-	TRBV4-2	TRBJ2-1	TRBD2	CASSHPTRGLAGGRGEQFF	TGTGCCAGCAGCCATCCCACACGGGGACTAGCGGGGGGGCGAGGTGAGCAGTTCTTC
-	TRBV4-1	TRBJ1-1	TRBD1	CASSQEDRTLLNTEAFF	TGCGCCAGCAGCCAAGAGGACAGGACGCTCTTGAACACTGAAGCTTTCTTT
-	TRBV6-1	TRBJ1-2	TRBD1	CASIQRTGGVTGYTF	TGTGCCAGCATTCAAAGGACAGGGGGCGTCACGGGCTACACCTTC